The 3 T cell receptor beta chains below come from one sample, sequenced in a study of siplizumab effects on memory and regulatory T cells. The protocol was immunoSEQ multiplex PCR, while the TCRdb copy is restricted to in-frame clones and leaves out a portion. Of about 85,000 clones listed, 85% to 95% are singletons. The sample was CD8+ T cells sorted from blood. Source of these receptors: a human donor in good health.

V gene TRBV29-1 combines with J gene TRBJ1-1; D ambiguous. Trimming removed 3 bases from V and 11 bases from J, with 13 bases in between. The CDR3 covers 11 residues. Germline-derived CDR1 and CDR2 are SQVTM and ANQGSEA. DNA for the CDR3: TGCAGCGTTGAGGCTAGTCTCGGGGCTTTCTTT. Translating gives CSVEASLGAFF.

This chain connects TRBV5-4 to TRBJ1-1; a possible D gene is TRBD1 (5 bases). The V gene lost 3 bases and the J gene lost 7 bases, with 13 bases spanning the gap. The CDR3 loop spans 13 amino acids. Germline V gene lookup returns CDR1 SGHNT and CDR2 YYREEE (reference sequence). The CDR3 DNA follows: TGTGCCAGCAGCTCCCTAGGAGGGGTTGAAGCTTTCTTT. Its protein is CASSSLGGVEAFF.

This clone appeared once. This CDR3 is also generated by other DNA sequences in the sample. V and J are TRBV2 and TRBJ2-7; D is ambiguous. Trimming pared 3 bases from V and 0 bases from J, leaving 0 bases between. Germline lookup yields CDR1 SNHLY and CDR2 FYNNEI. The CDR3 runs to 11 residues. The CDR3 DNA sequence: TGTGCCAGCAGTGACTCCTACGAGCAGTACTTC. Translating it yields CASSDSYEQYF.